The present TCR beta chain was sequenced within a study of OX40 agonist ivuxolimab in advanced cancers. Trimming removed 3 bases from V and 0 bases from J, with 9 bases in between. The CDR3 consists of 15 residues. Looked up from germline, CDR1 is LNHDA and CDR2 is SQIVND (reference sequence). Sequenced by immunoSEQ multiplex PCR; TCRdb stores in-frame clones only, minus some. This repertoire shows 75,000 to 100,000 clones, 90% to 95% found once; its top ten account for roughly 0.69%. The sample in question was CD4+ or CD8+ T cells sorted from blood, obtained in a trial of the OX40 agonist ivuxolimab. This TCR was sampled from an adult with an advanced solid tumor such as melanoma, head and neck, liver or kidney cancer. V and J are TRBV19 and TRBJ1-5; the D is unclear. CDR3 coding DNA: TGTGCCAGTAGTATTCCGGGATATAGCAATCAGCCCCAGCATTTT. Residues: CASSIPGYSNQPQHF.